Presented here are 17 T cell receptor beta chains from one specimen sequenced in a study of shared clonotypes between healthy human individuals (dated by TCRdb to 2018 to 2021). CD8 naive samples consisted of CD45RO-negative cells that were positively selected for CCR7, yielding a CD45RA+CCR7+ population without TemRA cells. The library was produced with the immunoSEQ multiplex PCR assay. Sourced from immuneACCESS, this table was stored by TCRdb with only in-frame sequences that have V and J called. A share of the clones is absent; for the studies checked, an unresolved V gene accounts for under half, and the remainder has no known explanation. In this sample the table shows some 740,000 clones, 92% of which occur a single time. Clones ranked in the top ten supply 24% of the sample. The sequenced sample consisted of naive CD8+ T cells sorted from blood. What the cell subset or site label conveys for this sample: CD45RA+CCR7+. These receptors originate from a man aged 25 to 40 in good health.

This chain connects TRBV7-9 to TRBJ2-1; 15 bases are shared with TRBD2. Per the germline V gene, CDR1 is SEHNR and CDR2 is FQNEAQ (reference sequence). With V trimmed by 5 bases and J by 8 bases, 4 bases remained unmatched. The CDR3 is made up of 15 amino acids. The CDR3 DNA sequence: TGTGCCAGCAGCCAAGGGACTAGCGGGAGGTATGAGCAGTTCTTC. As protein: CASSQGTSGRYEQFF.

This chain uses TRBV19 with TRBJ2-3; 8 bases are shared with TRBD2. CDR1 and CDR2 (germline): LNHDA, SQIVND (reference sequence). The CDR3 sequence is 14 residues long. After removal of 5 bases from V and 5 bases from J, the junction contained 6 bases not matched to a gene. CDR3 DNA: TGTGCCAGTAGTTTCACGGGAGGGTTAGATACGCAGTATTTT. Its protein is CASSFTGGLDTQYF.

This clone came up a few times. This chain links TRBV5-4 with TRBJ2-1, with a possible D match to TRBD1 (6 bases). Germline CDR1 and CDR2: SGHNT and YYREEE (reference sequence). The CDR3 sequence is 14 residues long. Deletions cut 0 bases from V and 9 bases from J, with 13 bases between. This chain's CDR3 is CASSLEMTGSEQFF. The CDR3 DNA sequence: TGTGCCAGCAGCTTGGAAATGACAGGTAGTGAGCAGTTCTTC.

V and J are TRBV7-3 and TRBJ1-2, with TRBD1 matching 12 bases. Germline CDR1 and CDR2: SGHTA and FQGTGA. This CDR3 region has 16 residues. The junction had 12 bases not matched to a gene; V was cut back by 5 bases and J by 8 bases. Written as DNA, the CDR3 is TGTGCCAGCAGCCCGACACCGGGACAGGGGGCGCGGGGCTACACCTTC. Its protein is CASSPTPGQGARGYTF.

The chain uses TRBV4-3 and TRBJ2-1; D is possibly TRBD2 (6 bases). This CDR3 has 17 residues. Germline V gives CDR1 LGHNA, CDR2 YSLEER. Trimming pared 1 base from V and 1 base from J, leaving 14 bases between. This chain's CDR3 is CASSQGWDRESYNEQFF. CDR3 DNA sequence: TGCGCCAGCAGCCAAGGCTGGGACCGGGAGTCCTACAATGAGCAGTTCTTC.

This chain joins TRBV7-3 and TRBJ2-6, with a tentative D call TRBD1 (6 bases). Between the trimmed V and J ends, which lost 6 bases and 3 bases, there was a span of 12 bases. CDR1 SGHTA and CDR2 FQGTGA come from the germline V gene. The CDR3 runs to 15 residues. CDR3 in DNA: TGTGCCAGCAGTCCAACAGGGTTTGGGGCCAACGTCCTGACTTTC. Amino acids: CASSPTGFGANVLTF.

This chain uses TRBV28 with TRBJ2-3; 7 positions agree with TRBD2. The germline gives CDR1 MDHEN, CDR2 SYDVKM. The CDR3 is made up of 16 amino acids. After removal of 7 bases from V and 4 bases from J, the junction contained 14 bases not matched to a gene. The CDR3 bases are TGTGCCAGCACCAACCGGGGCGGGAGTCGCGCAGATACGCAGTATTTT. It encodes CASTNRGGSRADTQYF.

Note on this clone: A far larger clone is one base from this, pointing to a likely read error. Other DNA sequences of this sample code for an identical CDR3. V usage is TRBV6-1 and J usage is TRBJ2-7; unclear D gene. The CDR3 sequence is 11 residues long. V was cut by 5 bases and J by 3 bases, with 5 bases left in between. Germline V CDR1 and CDR2: MNHNS, SASEGT. CDR3 region: CASSLYYEQYF. The CDR3 DNA sequence: TGTGCCAGCAGTCTATACTACGAGCAGTACTTC.

This clone was recorded a few times. The rearrangement links TRBV7-8 to TRBJ2-1; D might be TRBD1 (6 bases). Looked up from germline, CDR1 is SGHVS and CDR2 is FQNEAQ. The CDR3 contains 15 residues. The ends were cut back, 4 bases at V and 3 bases at J, with 13 bases in the middle. The CDR3 region is CASSSDPGHYNEQFF. CDR3 nucleotide sequence: TGTGCCAGCAGCTCCGATCCGGGACACTACAATGAGCAGTTCTTC. The full variable domain, rest sourced from reference TRBV7-8 and TRBJ2-1, is GAGVSQSPRYKVAKRGQDVALRCDPISGHVSLFWYQQALGQGPEFLTYFQNEAQLDKSGLPSDRFFAERPEGSVSTLKIQRTQQEDSAVYLCASSSDPGHYNEQFFGPGTRLTVL.

This clone was observed a single time. J is TRBJ1-5 and V is TRBV25-1; D is undetermined. V lost 6 bases to trimming and J lost 4 bases, with 10 bases between them. This CDR3 is built from 13 residues. Germline loops: CDR1 MGHDK, CDR2 SYGVNS. DNA of the CDR3: TGTGCCAGCAGATCAACAGATAATCAGCCCCAGCATTTT. Translating it yields CASRSTDNQPQHF.

The rearrangement joins TRBV7-9 to TRBJ1-2, with unresolved D. CDR1 SEHNR and CDR2 FQNEAQ come from the germline V gene (reference sequence). The ends were cut back, 4 bases at V and 3 bases at J, with 12 bases in the middle. CDR3 length: 14 residues. CDR3 loop: CASSSSLWDYGYTF. Here the CDR3 DNA reads TGTGCCAGCAGCTCCTCCCTCTGGGACTATGGCTACACCTTC.

This clone was recorded once. The chain employs TRBV7-9 and TRBJ2-3; D is unresolved. This CDR3 comprises 13 residues. Trimming shortened V by 5 bases and J by 10 bases, and 16 bases separated the two germline ends. Per the germline V gene, CDR1 is SEHNR and CDR2 is FQNEAQ (reference sequence). CDR3 bases: TGTGCCAGCAGCCACCCCCCCGATCCCGCGCAGTATTTT. Encoded protein: CASSHPPDPAQYF.

The chain recombines TRBV25-1 with TRBJ2-5; perhaps TRBD1 as D (6 bases). The CDR3 runs 15 residues. Trimming took 1 base from V and 4 from J, leaving 13 bases between them. The germline V gene has CDR1 MGHDK and CDR2 SYGVNS. The CDR3 sequence is CASSEFWGRTETQYF. CDR3 coding DNA: TGTGCCAGCAGTGAATTCTGGGGGCGGACAGAGACCCAGTACTTC.

The rearrangement uses TRBV28 and TRBJ2-2; maybe TRBD2 (6 bases). CDR1 is MDHEN, CDR2 SYDVKM, per germline. The CDR3 totals 14 residues. Trimming took off 5 bases at V and 8 bases at J, with 15 bases between the two ends. The CDR3 here is CASSPTGTSGELFF. The CDR3 DNA follows: TGTGCCAGCAGTCCCACCGGGACTTCAGGGGAGCTGTTTTTT. The variable domain in full, with the rest retrieved from reference TRBV28 and TRBJ2-2, is DVKVTQSSRYLVKRTGEKVFLECVQDMDHENMFWYRQDPGLGLRLIYFSYDVKMKEKGDIPEGYSVSREKKERFSLILESASTNQTSMYLCASSPTGTSGELFFGEGSRLTVL.

This chain uses TRBV4-3 with TRBJ1-2; no reliable D call. Trimming pared 1 base from V and 4 bases from J, leaving 13 bases between. Germline CDR1 LGHNA, CDR2 YSLEER. The CDR3 is 15 amino acids. The CDR3 sequence is CASSQGIDFLYGYTF. The CDR3 DNA reads as TGCGCCAGCAGCCAAGGGATTGACTTCCTCTATGGCTACACCTTC.

This clone is a singleton in its sample. The chain uses TRBV2 and TRBJ2-7, with a tentative D call TRBD2 (6 bases). Germline CDR1 reads SNHLY; CDR2 reads FYNNEI. This CDR3 is 13 amino acids long. With 9 bases removed from V and 0 bases from J, the gap between germline ends came to 12 bases. The CDR3 DNA follows: TGTGCCAGTGAGGAGGGGAGCTCCTACGAGCAGTACTTC. Encoded protein: CASEEGSSYEQYF.

V is TRBV10-2 and J is TRBJ2-7, with D unclear. The CDR3 totals 13 residues. Trimming cost V 4 bases and J 2 bases, with 9 bases left between them. CDR1 and CDR2 from the germline V gene are WSHSY and SAAADI. CDR3: CASSGGIAYEQYF. The CDR3 bases are TGCGCCAGCAGTGGAGGCATAGCCTACGAGCAGTACTTC.